This entry lists 25 T cell receptor beta chains sequenced from one sample in a study of blood T cell repertoires in COVID-19. The repertoire was sequenced with immunoSEQ multiplex PCR; TCRdb's copy has only in-frame clones and lacks some. This table has tens of thousands of clones, 85% to 90% appearing once. Sequencing was done on a sample of peripheral blood. The receptor set was obtained from a human donor in a cohort sampled during active COVID-19.

V and J are TRBV28 and TRBJ2-3; D unclear. Per the germline V gene, CDR1 is MDHEN and CDR2 is SYDVKM. This CDR3 spans 14 amino acids. The V end was cut by 6 bases, the J end by 1 base, with 11 bases between. The CDR3 nucleotides are TGTGCCAGCAGAGAACGGAGTGGCACAGATACGCAGTATTTT. It is translated as CASRERSGTDTQYF.

The genes are TRBV7-9 and TRBJ2-7; D gene ambiguous. Between the trimmed V and J ends, which lost 5 bases and 5 bases, there was a span of 13 bases. CDR1 and CDR2 (germline): SEHNR, FQNEAQ (reference sequence). This CDR3 region has 13 residues. CDR3 DNA: TGTGCCAGCAGCCCAAATGTGGCAGACGAGCAGTACTTC. Translation: CASSPNVADEQYF.

This clone was seen just once. The chain recombines TRBV19 with TRBJ2-7; 8 nucleotides match TRBD1. J gave up 2 bases and V 5 bases, and 2 bases lay outside the gene matches. Looked up from germline, CDR1 is LNHDA and CDR2 is SQIVND (reference sequence). The CDR3 length is 13 residues. The DNA for the CDR3 is TGTGCCAGTAGTCTGGACAGGGCCTACGAGCAGTACTTC. It translates to CASSLDRAYEQYF.

The genes are TRBV30 and TRBJ2-3; 15 bases agree with TRBD2. V shed 0 bases and J 4 bases; nucleotides not matched to a gene: 11. The CDR3 sequence is 19 residues long. Germline V gene sequence: CDR1 GTSNPN, CDR2 SVGIG (reference sequence). This chain's CDR3 is CAWSVRTSGGEDVADTQYF. The CDR3 DNA follows: TGTGCCTGGAGTGTAAGGACTAGCGGGGGGGAAGATGTAGCAGATACGCAGTATTTT.

This sequence joins TRBV27 and TRBJ2-1; D is perhaps TRBD2 (7 bases). Deletions cut 2 bases from V and 9 bases from J, with 11 bases between. This CDR3 region has 13 residues. Germline CDR1 is MNHEY and CDR2 is SMNVEV (reference sequence). CDR3: CASSLRGGGEQFF. The CDR3 region has the DNA TGTGCCAGCAGTTTAAGGGGGGGCGGTGAGCAGTTCTTC.

The chain combines TRBV29-1 with TRBJ2-2, with D tentatively TRBD2 (5 bases). V dropped 4 bases and J dropped 0 bases, with 9 bases sitting between them. Germline V CDR1 and CDR2: SQVTM, ANQGSEA. CDR3 length equals 14 residues. The CDR3 DNA reads as TGCAGCGTTGCCCGGGATGCGAACACCGGGGAGCTGTTTTTT. This translates into CSVARDANTGELFF.

V gene TRBV28 combines with J gene TRBJ2-2; 7 bases line up with TRBD1. With 4 bases clipped from V and 5 bases from J, the junction kept 10 bases outside the gene matches. The CDR3 runs to 16 residues. Germline V lookup: CDR1 MDHEN, CDR2 SYDVKM. The CDR3 DNA reads as TGTGCCAGCAGTTCCAGACAGGGCCGGGGAACCGGGGAGCTGTTTTTT. It translates to CASSSRQGRGTGELFF. Complete variable domain (other parts from reference TRBV28 and TRBJ2-2): DVKVTQSSRYLVKRTGEKVFLECVQDMDHENMFWYRQDPGLGLRLIYFSYDVKMKEKGDIPEGYSVSREKKERFSLILESASTNQTSMYLCASSSRQGRGTGELFFGEGSRLTVL.

The genes are TRBV10-2 and TRBJ2-3; a possible D gene is TRBD1 (6 bases). The CDR3 loop spans 14 amino acids. Germline lookup yields CDR1 WSHSY and CDR2 SAAADI. The V end was cut by 0 bases, the J end by 2 bases, with 6 bases between. CDR3 nucleotides: TGCGCCAGCAGTGAGTCGGGGGCCACAGATACGCAGTATTTT. The encoded protein is CASSESGATDTQYF.

J is TRBJ2-1 and V is TRBV5-1; TRBD1 is a possible D gene (5 bases). The CDR3 spans 16 residues. Germline-derived CDR1 and CDR2 are SGHRS and YFSETQ. Deletions cut 4 bases from V and 5 bases from J, with 19 bases between. The CDR3 DNA reads TGCGCCAGCAGCAGATCGACAGCCGAATTAAACAATGAGCAGTTCTTC. This translates into CASSRSTAELNNEQFF.

CDR3 DNA sequence: TGTGCCAGCAGCCCGGGGACAGGGGTGACGAATGAAAAACTGTTTTTT. This codes for CASSPGTGVTNEKLFF. The rearrangement joins TRBV7-9 to TRBJ1-4, with TRBD1 matching over 10 bases. The ends lost 5 bases at V and 5 bases at J; junction bases unmatched: 8. The CDR3 spans 16 residues. CDR1 is SEHNR, CDR2 FQNEAQ, per germline (reference sequence). The full variable domain, rest sourced from reference TRBV7-9 and TRBJ1-4, is DTGVSQNPRHKITKRGQNVTFRCDPISEHNRLYWYRQTLGQGPEFLTYFQNEAQLEKSRLLSDRFSAERPKGSFSTLEIQRTEQGDSAMYLCASSPGTGVTNEKLFFGSGTQLSVL.

The chain carries TRBV7-2 and TRBJ2-7, with D possibly TRBD2 on 6 matching bases. The germline V gene has CDR1 SGHTA and CDR2 FQGNSA. Trimming pared 2 bases from V and 0 bases from J, leaving 14 bases between. The CDR3 sequence is 16 residues long. The CDR3 bases are TGTGCCAGCAGCTTACTGGGGGGAGGATCCTCCTACGAGCAGTACTTC. The encoded protein is CASSLLGGGSSYEQYF.

This clone was seen more than once but under ten times. The genes are TRBV29-1 and TRBJ2-7, with 11 bases matching TRBD1. The CDR3 is 12 residues long. CDR1 is SQVTM, CDR2 ANQGSEA, per germline. J gave up 4 bases and V 6 bases, and 2 bases lay outside the gene matches. The CDR3 loop reads CSVGDRGYEQYF. The DNA of the CDR3 is TGCAGCGTGGGGGACAGGGGGTACGAGCAGTACTTC.

The chain is built from TRBV27 and TRBJ2-7, with 14 bases identical to TRBD2. Germline CDR1 reads MNHEY; CDR2 reads SMNVEV (reference sequence). The CDR3 covers 13 residues. The ends lost 6 bases at V and 6 bases at J; junction bases unmatched: 1. CDR3: CASSGLAGGEQYF. The CDR3 nucleotides read TGTGCCAGCAGCGGACTAGCGGGAGGCGAGCAGTACTTC.

V gene TRBV5-6 combines with J gene TRBJ2-7; possible D gene TRBD1, 6 bases. The germline CDR1 and CDR2 sequences are SGHDT and YYEEEE. The V end lost 4 bases, the J end lost 3 bases, and 14 bases lay between the germline ends. This CDR3 has 14 residues. The CDR3 region has the DNA TGTGCCAGCAGCACACAGGGTGTCGGCTACGAGCAGTACTTC. It is translated as CASSTQGVGYEQYF.

CDR3 loop: CATSDSGTGANVLTF. In DNA form, the CDR3 reads TGTGCCACCAGTGATTCGGGGACAGGGGCCAACGTCCTGACTTTC. This rearrangement joins TRBV24-1 to TRBJ2-6, with a weak D call TRBD1 (6 bases). Germline V lookup: CDR1 KGHDR, CDR2 SFDVKD. Trimming took 2 bases from V and 4 from J, leaving 8 bases between them. CDR3 length: 15 residues.

This chain links TRBV6-1 with TRBJ2-3; TRBD1 agrees at 8 bases. After removal of 1 base from V and 1 base from J, the junction contained 13 bases not matched to a gene. Germline CDR1 reads MNHNS; CDR2 reads SASEGT. The CDR3 consists of 19 residues. CDR3 coding DNA: TGTGCCAGCAGTGAAGAACCCCTCCAGGGGGCGGTTGGCACAGATACGCAGTATTTT. The encoded protein is CASSEEPLQGAVGTDTQYF.

The CDR3 DNA follows: TGTGCCAGCAGCTTATTCGGGAGGGTAGGTAATCAGCCCCAGCATTTT. It encodes CASSLFGRVGNQPQHF. This rearrangement joins TRBV7-2 to TRBJ1-5; D is unclear. V lost 2 bases and J 4 bases, leaving 15 bases between the germline ends. Germline assignment: CDR1 SGHTA and CDR2 FQGNSA. This CDR3 has 16 amino acids.

This chain joins TRBV16 and TRBJ1-5; D is uncertain. The CDR3 is 13 amino acids. V lost 1 base and J 5 bases, leaving 6 bases between the germline ends. Germline CDR1 and CDR2: KGHSY and FQNENV. As DNA, the CDR3 is TGTGCCAGCAGCCAATATTCGGATCAGCCCCAGCATTTT. Protein: CASSQYSDQPQHF.

This CDR3 is CASGSGGTGYTF. CDR3 coding DNA: TGTGCCAGCGGATCCGGGGGAACTGGCTACACCTTC. V gene TRBV28 combines with J gene TRBJ1-2; D possibly corresponds to TRBD1 (5 bases). Germline V gene sequence: CDR1 MDHEN, CDR2 SYDVKM. This CDR3 contains 12 residues. V was shortened by 8 bases and J by 7 bases, with 14 bases between the two germline ends.

V and J are TRBV6-5 and TRBJ2-3, with D hard to call. The CDR3 has 14 residues. CDR1 and CDR2 (germline): MNHEY, SVGAGI. The V end was cut by 4 bases, the J end by 0 bases, with 8 bases between. This CDR3 is CASSFGSSTDTQYF. CDR3 nucleotide sequence: TGTGCCAGCAGTTTTGGCTCTAGCACAGATACGCAGTATTTT.

The gene calls are TRBV27 and TRBJ2-7, with TRBD2 identical over 8 bases. The CDR3 spans 14 residues. V trimming: 5 bases; J trimming: 6 bases; junction bases outside the gene matches: 9. Per the germline V gene, CDR1 is MNHEY and CDR2 is SMNVEV (reference sequence). CDR3 region: CASSLTGTRREQYF. The CDR3 DNA reads as TGTGCCAGCAGTCTTACCGGGACTAGACGCGAGCAGTACTTC.

The chain combines TRBV9 with TRBJ1-2; 8 positions match TRBD1. This CDR3 spans 16 amino acids. Germline trimming cut 5 bases from V and 1 base from J; bases unmatched to any gene: 10. The germline V gene has CDR1 SGDLS and CDR2 YYNGEE. CDR3 DNA: TGTGCCAGCAGGAAGACAGGGGCGCGGGGTAACTATGGCTACACCTTC. It specifies CASRKTGARGNYGYTF.

A single count supports this clone. The chain employs TRBV7-8 and TRBJ1-4; 7 bases line up with TRBD1. This CDR3 is built from 16 residues. Per the germline V gene, CDR1 is SGHVS and CDR2 is FQNEAQ. Trimming took 5 bases from V and 5 from J; bases not matched to a gene: 11. CDR3: CASSREPGQRNEKLFF. The CDR3 region has the DNA TGTGCCAGCAGCCGGGAACCGGGACAGAGAAATGAAAAACTGTTTTTT.

V and J are TRBV6-1 and TRBJ2-1; TRBD2 agrees at 8 bases. V dropped 1 base and J dropped 7; count of bases not matched to a gene: 9. The CDR3 consists of 16 residues. Germline-derived CDR1 and CDR2 are MNHNS and SASEGT. The CDR3 protein is CASSEGVWVAGNEQFF. The CDR3 bases are TGTGCCAGCAGTGAAGGTGTTTGGGTAGCGGGGAATGAGCAGTTCTTC.

The chain couples TRBV19 to TRBJ2-7; D might be TRBD1 (6 bases). Germline V lookup: CDR1 LNHDA, CDR2 SQIVND (reference sequence). V lost 3 bases and J lost 3, with 9 bases in between. This CDR3 has 13 amino acids. The CDR3 bases are TGTGCCAGTAGTATTGGACAGCGCTACGAGCAGTACTTC. Amino acid sequence: CASSIGQRYEQYF.